The source of this T cell receptor (beta chain) is a study of a mutant IDH1 vaccine in newly diagnosed glioma. Study as a whole: The study started vaccination 4-6 weeks after radiotherapy alone, or with temozolomide cycles. Scheduled at week 35, visit V12 preceded visit V13, held at week 47.

Turning to this clone: What it binds is not known.

The CDR3 has 15 amino acids. Time point specified: week 35, safety follow-up. Mutant IDH1 20-mer peptide, at 300 ug, made up each vaccine dose, with topical imiquimod. Using immunoSEQ multiplex PCR, the repertoire was profiled, and TCRdb retains in-frame clones only, with some absent. The sample holds roughly 54,000 clones, approximately 81% seen once. The genes are TRBV7-5 and TRBJ1-1; the DNA was not compared with TRBD1, the D call given in the table. TRBV7-5 is classified as a pseudogene. The clonotype was recovered from a woman under 30 with glioma. Sequencing used PBMCs, obtained from a glioma patient whose treatment included an IDH1 peptide vaccine. The CDR3 DNA reads as TGTGCCAGAAGAGCGGACAGGGGATATGGCACTGAAGCTTTCTTT. It translates to CARRADRGYGTEAFF.